What follows is one T cell receptor (beta chain) and its context. This may be a read error: a much more frequent sequence differs by one nucleotide. This CDR3 has 15 residues. CDR1 SGHAT and CDR2 FQNNGV come from the germline V gene. The data are from a study of T cell repertoires in cytomegalovirus infection. Each CDR3 protein is one row after TCRdb ran MiXCR on the reads. The sample yields 150,000 to 200,000 distinct CDR3 sequences, roughly 14% seen once. The clonotype originates from a human donor in good health (CMV status not recorded). Some clones in this sample may be carry-over from other donors' samples. The chain combines TRBV11-2 with TRBJ2-5; 8 bases align to TRBD2. Sequenced sample: PBMCs. CDR3 sequence reads: CASSLVIAGKETQCF. In nucleotides, the CDR3 is TGTGCCAGCAGCTTGGTGATAGCGGGGAAAGAGACCCAGTGCTTC.